This TCR beta chain was captured in a study of cytomegalovirus exposure and HLA in healthy donors. The table came from immunoSEQ multiplex PCR; TCRdb's copy has only in-frame clones and leaves some out. The table has 250,000 to 400,000 clones, around 90% seen once. The CDR3 length is 12 residues. CDR1 SGHVS and CDR2 FNYEAQ come from the germline V gene. Trimming took 1 base from V and 6 from J, leaving 6 bases between them. V gene TRBV7-6 combines with J gene TRBJ1-1; D remains ambiguous. Sample: PBMCs. The receptor comes from a man younger than 45 in good health and CMV-seronegative. CDR3 sequence: CASSLGGSEAFF. The DNA of the CDR3 is TGTGCCAGCAGCTTAGGCGGCTCTGAAGCTTTCTTT.